These 19 T cell receptor beta chains originate from one sample sequenced in a study of T cell responses to AZD1222 COVID-19 vaccine. Profiling relied on immunoSEQ multiplex PCR, and the TCRdb table lists in-frame clones only, not all of them. The sample yields 180,000 or so clones, 85% to 95% seen once. Here the sequenced sample was peripheral blood, taken on day 0 of AZD1222 vaccination. The source is an adult in good health.

This clone was detected once. The rearrangement uses TRBV2 and TRBJ2-2; no definite D call. Trimming stripped 7 bases from V and 0 bases from J, with 21 bases between. Per germline, CDR1 SNHLY and CDR2 FYNNEI. The CDR3 is made up of 18 amino acids. CDR3 in DNA: TGTGCCAGCAAGGATACGCTCCGGACGGATTCGAACACCGGGGAGCTGTTTTTT. As protein: CASKDTLRTDSNTGELFF.

The chain couples TRBV3-1 (or the pseudogene TRBV3-2) to TRBJ2-7, with unresolved D. The CDR3 has 15 residues. Germline CDR1 is LGHDT and CDR2 is YNNKEL (reference sequence). The ends were cut back, 0 bases at V and 4 bases at J, with 13 bases in the middle. DNA for the CDR3: TGTGCCAGCAGCCAAGAAGTAGGGTCCATGTACGAGCAGTACTTC. This codes for CASSQEVGSMYEQYF.

The rearrangement links TRBV6-5 to TRBJ2-7, with D possibly TRBD2 on 5 matching bases. The CDR3 consists of 13 residues. The V and J ends lost 2 bases and 5 bases respectively, with 10 bases between them. Germline values: CDR1 MNHEY, CDR2 SVGAGI. As DNA, the CDR3 is TGTGCCAGCAGTTACAGGCCGGAGGACGAGCAGTACTTC. Encoded protein: CASSYRPEDEQYF.

The chain uses TRBV4-1 and TRBJ2-1; the match to TRBD2 covers 7 bases. V shed 3 bases, J shed 6 bases, and the junction held 2 bases outside the gene matches. The CDR3 sequence is 13 residues long. Germline V gene lookup returns CDR1 MGHRA and CDR2 YSYEKL. DNA of the CDR3: TGCGCCAGCAGCCATGGACTAGGCAATGAGCAGTTCTTC. Translating gives CASSHGLGNEQFF.

This sequence joins TRBV5-4 and TRBJ2-6; a possible D gene is TRBD1 (5 bases). Germline CDR1 SGHNT, CDR2 YYREEE (reference sequence). Trimming cost V 4 bases and J 9 bases, with 17 bases left between them. CDR3 length: 15 amino acids. Here the CDR3 reads CASSRDSKQNNVLTF. The CDR3 coding sequence is TGTGCCAGCAGCCGAGACAGTAAACAAAACAACGTCCTGACTTTC.

This CDR3 reads CASSFWRANYGYTF. The CDR3 bases are TGTGCCAGCAGCTTTTGGAGAGCTAACTATGGCTACACCTTC. The chain recombines TRBV5-5 with TRBJ1-2; no definite D call. This CDR3 region has 14 residues. The germline V gene has CDR1 SGHKS and CDR2 YYEKEE (reference sequence). Trimming left V 2 bases short and J 0 bases short, with 8 bases between.

The chain is built from TRBV4-2 and TRBJ2-1; the D gene is possibly TRBD2 (6 bases). This CDR3 has 16 residues. The V gene lost 5 bases and the J gene lost 1 base, with 15 bases spanning the gap. CDR1 is LGHNA and CDR2 is YNFKEQ in the germline V gene. The CDR3 spells CASSSYGGTSYNEQFF. For the CDR3, the DNA is TGTGCCAGCAGCTCCTATGGCGGGACTTCCTACAATGAGCAGTTCTTC.

The chain links TRBV6-5 to TRBJ1-6, with D unclear. V lost 1 base, J lost 7 bases, and 8 bases lay in between. The germline CDR1 and CDR2 sequences are MNHEY and SVGAGI. The CDR3 runs 14 residues. CDR3 sequence reads: CASSYWTPNSPLHF. The CDR3 DNA reads TGTGCCAGCAGTTACTGGACCCCCAATTCACCCCTCCACTTT.

The chain employs TRBV30 and TRBJ1-1; D possibly corresponds to TRBD1 (5 bases). V lost 8 bases to trimming and J lost 5 bases, with 12 bases between them. Germline V lookup: CDR1 GTSNPN, CDR2 SVGIG (reference sequence). The CDR3 has 11 residues. The CDR3 is CARSRGTEAFF. CDR3 sequence (DNA): TGTGCCCGCTCAAGGGGAACTGAAGCTTTCTTT.

This clone was seen a single time. CDR3 in amino acids: CAWSVLRAQPQHF. The CDR3 DNA is TGTGCCTGGAGTGTACTCCGTGCTCAGCCCCAGCATTTT. The chain couples TRBV30 to TRBJ1-5; D is undetermined. Between the trimmed V and J ends, which lost 0 bases and 6 bases, there was a span of 9 bases. The CDR3 has 13 amino acids. CDR1 GTSNPN and CDR2 SVGIG come from the germline V gene (reference sequence).

V usage is TRBV27 and J usage is TRBJ1-1, with D perhaps matching TRBD1 (6 bases). This CDR3 has 16 residues. Germline V gene lookup returns CDR1 MNHEY and CDR2 SMNVEV (reference sequence). Trimming cost V 2 bases and J 4 bases, with 17 bases left between them. DNA of the CDR3: TGTGCCAGCAGTTTAGCAGGGGCGACCATGATCACTGAAGCTTTCTTT. Protein: CASSLAGATMITEAFF.

The V gene is TRBV15, the J gene TRBJ2-5, with D possibly being TRBD1 or TRBD2 (5 bases each). This CDR3 region has 15 residues. The V and J ends lost 3 bases and 4 bases respectively, with 15 bases between them. CDR1 and CDR2 from the germline V gene are LNHNV and YYDKDF (reference sequence). The CDR3 loop reads CATSRDLSRGETQYF. The CDR3 DNA follows: TGTGCCACCAGCAGGGACTTATCAAGGGGAGAGACCCAGTACTTC. The full variable domain, rest sourced from reference TRBV15 and TRBJ2-5, is DAMVIQNPRYQVTQFGKPVTLSCSQTLNHNVMYWYQQKSSQAPKLLFHYYDKDFNNEADTPDNFQSRRPNTSFCFLDIRSPGLGDTAMYLCATSRDLSRGETQYFGPGTRLLVL.

The rearrangement joins TRBV5-5 to TRBJ1-5, with a tentative D call TRBD1 (5 bases). Germline V gives CDR1 SGHKS, CDR2 YYEKEE (reference sequence). CDR3 length: 13 residues. V was clipped by 1 base and J by 10 bases, with 12 bases between them. The CDR3 protein is CASSLQGTGPQHF. In nucleotides, the CDR3 is TGTGCCAGCAGCTTGCAGGGTACGGGACCCCAGCATTTT.

V gene TRBV4-1 combines with J gene TRBJ1-5; D unclear. This CDR3 is built from 16 residues. With 0 bases removed from V and 6 bases from J, the gap between germline ends came to 15 bases. CDR1 and CDR2 (germline): MGHRA, YSYEKL. Here the CDR3 DNA reads TGCGCCAGCAGCCAAGATAGGGCGGGAGGCGGTCAGCCCCAGCATTTT. Encoded protein: CASSQDRAGGGQPQHF.

The gene calls are TRBV7-9 and TRBJ1-5, with TRBD1 as a possible D gene (5 bases). Germline lookup yields CDR1 SEHNR and CDR2 FQNEAQ (reference sequence). The ends were cut back, 5 bases at V and 6 bases at J, with 8 bases in the middle. This CDR3 contains 12 residues. The CDR3 nucleotides read TGTGCCAGCAGCGCCGGGGGTCAGCCCCAGCATTTT. Amino acid sequence: CASSAGGQPQHF. Full variable domain (missing parts from reference TRBV7-9 and TRBJ1-5): DTGVSQNPRHKITKRGQNVTFRCDPISEHNRLYWYRQTLGQGPEFLTYFQNEAQLEKSRLLSDRFSAERPKGSFSTLEIQRTEQGDSAMYLCASSAGGQPQHFGDGTRLSIL.

The rearrangement uses TRBV10-3 and TRBJ2-2; tentatively, D is TRBD1 (6 bases). Trimming stripped 11 bases from V and 1 base from J, with 11 bases between. Germline CDR1 is ENHRY and CDR2 is SYGVKD. The CDR3 has 13 amino acids. CDR3: CALGQQNTGELFF. The CDR3, as DNA: TGTGCCCTAGGACAGCAGAACACCGGGGAGCTGTTTTTT.

V and J are TRBV11-2 and TRBJ2-1, with TRBD1 matching over 9 bases. After removal of 3 bases from V and 7 bases from J, the junction contained 19 bases not matched to a gene. Germline lookup yields CDR1 SGHAT and CDR2 FQNNGV. The CDR3 loop spans 19 amino acids. CDR3 residues: CASSFLKRRDRVRKNEQFF. The CDR3, as DNA: TGTGCCAGCAGCTTCCTCAAGCGGCGGGACAGGGTCCGAAAGAATGAGCAGTTCTTC. Full variable domain (missing parts from reference TRBV11-2 and TRBJ2-1): EAGVAQSPRYKIIEKRQSVAFWCNPISGHATLYWYQQILGQGPKLLIQFQNNGVVDDSQLPKDRFSAERLKGVDSTLKIQPAKLEDSAVYLCASSFLKRRDRVRKNEQFFGPGTRLTVL.

The V gene is TRBV6-4, the J gene TRBJ2-1, with unresolved D. The V end was cut by 3 bases, the J end by 8 bases, with 11 bases between. Germline-derived CDR1 and CDR2 are MRHNA and SNTAGT. The CDR3 consists of 13 residues. The CDR3 sequence: CASSEESRDEQFF. The CDR3 DNA follows: TGTGCCAGCAGTGAAGAGAGCCGGGATGAGCAGTTCTTC.

With regard to this clone: One junction end does not reproduce the germline sequence, and a read error may be involved. V gene TRBV6-1 combines with J gene TRBJ2-7; 11 bases are a match to TRBD2. The CDR3 has 15 amino acids. The germline V gene encodes CDR1 MNHNS and CDR2 SASEGT. As DNA, the CDR3 is TGTGCCAGCAGTCAAGCACTAGCGGGAGTCTACGAGCAGTACTTC. This gives the protein CASSQALAGVYEQYF.